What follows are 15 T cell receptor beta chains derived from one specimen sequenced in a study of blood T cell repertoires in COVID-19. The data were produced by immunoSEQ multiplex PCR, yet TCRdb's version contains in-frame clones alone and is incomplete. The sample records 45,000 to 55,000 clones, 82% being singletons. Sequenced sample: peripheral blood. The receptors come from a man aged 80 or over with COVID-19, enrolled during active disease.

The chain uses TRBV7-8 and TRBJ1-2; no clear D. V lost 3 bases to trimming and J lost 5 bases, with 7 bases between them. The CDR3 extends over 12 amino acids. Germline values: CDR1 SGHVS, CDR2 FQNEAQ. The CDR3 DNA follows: TGTGCCAGCAGCTTCGAGGTATATGGCTACACCTTC. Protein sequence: CASSFEVYGYTF.

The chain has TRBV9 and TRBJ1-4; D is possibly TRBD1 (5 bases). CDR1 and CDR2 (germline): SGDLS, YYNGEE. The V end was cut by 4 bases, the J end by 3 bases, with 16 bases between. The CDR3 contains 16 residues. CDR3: CASSPGGAGANEKLFF. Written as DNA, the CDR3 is TGTGCCAGCAGCCCCGGGGGTGCGGGAGCTAATGAAAAACTGTTTTTT.

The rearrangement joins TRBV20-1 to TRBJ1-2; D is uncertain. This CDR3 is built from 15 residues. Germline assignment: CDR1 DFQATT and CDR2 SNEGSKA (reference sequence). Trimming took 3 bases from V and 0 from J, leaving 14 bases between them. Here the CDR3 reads CSASIVGGTNYGYTF. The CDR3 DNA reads TGCAGTGCTAGTATCGTAGGAGGTACTAACTATGGCTACACCTTC.

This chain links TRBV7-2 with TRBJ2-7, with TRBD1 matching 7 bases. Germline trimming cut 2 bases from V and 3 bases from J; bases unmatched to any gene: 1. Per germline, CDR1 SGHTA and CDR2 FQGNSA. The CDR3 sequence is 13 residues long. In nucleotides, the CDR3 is TGTGCCAGCAGCTTAAACAGGGGCTACGAGCAGTACTTC. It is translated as CASSLNRGYEQYF.

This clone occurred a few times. The CDR3 region is CASSRAPRTQPQHF. The CDR3 nucleotides are TGTGCCAGCAGCCGTGCCCCGAGGACACAGCCCCAGCATTTT. The chain combines TRBV6-2 or TRBV6-3 with TRBJ1-5, with D possibly TRBD1 on 5 matching bases. Trimming left V 6 bases short and J 7 bases short, with 16 bases between. Germline assignment: CDR1 MNHEY and CDR2 SVGEGT. The CDR3 runs 14 residues.

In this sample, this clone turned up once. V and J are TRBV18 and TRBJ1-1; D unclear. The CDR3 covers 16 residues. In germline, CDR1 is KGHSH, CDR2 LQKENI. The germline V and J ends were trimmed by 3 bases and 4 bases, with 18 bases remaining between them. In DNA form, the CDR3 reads TGTGCCAGCTCACCCTCCGGAAGGGTCGCGGGCACTGAAGCTTTCTTT. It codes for CASSPSGRVAGTEAFF.

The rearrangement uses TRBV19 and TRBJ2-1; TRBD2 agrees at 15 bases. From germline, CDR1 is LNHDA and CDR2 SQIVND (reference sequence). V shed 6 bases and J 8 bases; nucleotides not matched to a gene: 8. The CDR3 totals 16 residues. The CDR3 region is CASRRGLAGGEDEQFF. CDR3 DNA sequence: TGTGCCAGTAGGAGGGGACTAGCGGGAGGTGAAGATGAGCAGTTCTTC. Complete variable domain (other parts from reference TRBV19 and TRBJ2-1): DGGITQSPKYLFRKEGQNVTLSCEQNLNHDAMYWYRQDPGQGLRLIYYSQIVNDFQKGDIAEGYSVSREKKESFPLTVTSAQKNPTAFYLCASRRGLAGGEDEQFFGPGTRLTVL.

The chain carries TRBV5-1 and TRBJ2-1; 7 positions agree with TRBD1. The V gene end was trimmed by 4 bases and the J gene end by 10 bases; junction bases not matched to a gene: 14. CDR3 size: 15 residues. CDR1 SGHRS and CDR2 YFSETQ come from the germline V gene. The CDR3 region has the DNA TGCGCCAGCAGCCTCGGGACAGTTACAAGTGGGGAGCAGTTCTTC. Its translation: CASSLGTVTSGEQFF.

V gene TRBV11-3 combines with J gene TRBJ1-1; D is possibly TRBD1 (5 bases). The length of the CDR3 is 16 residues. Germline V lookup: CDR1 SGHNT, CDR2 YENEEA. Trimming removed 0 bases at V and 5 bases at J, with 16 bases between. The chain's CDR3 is CASSLEGGSLTTEAFF. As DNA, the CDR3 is TGTGCCAGCAGCTTAGAGGGGGGGTCGCTCACGACTGAAGCTTTCTTT.

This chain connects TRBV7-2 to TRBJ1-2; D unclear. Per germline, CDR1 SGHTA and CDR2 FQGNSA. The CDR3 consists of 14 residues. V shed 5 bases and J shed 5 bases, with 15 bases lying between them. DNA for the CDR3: TGTGCCAGCAGCCCCGATTCGAGCTTTTATGGCTACACCTTC. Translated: CASSPDSSFYGYTF.

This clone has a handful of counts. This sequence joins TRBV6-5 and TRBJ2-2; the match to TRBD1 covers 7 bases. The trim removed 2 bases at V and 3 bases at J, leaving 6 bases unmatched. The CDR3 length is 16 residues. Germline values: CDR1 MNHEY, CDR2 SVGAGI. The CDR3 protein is CASSYQGVSDTGELFF. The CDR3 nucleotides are TGTGCCAGCAGTTACCAGGGGGTTTCGGACACCGGGGAGCTGTTTTTT.

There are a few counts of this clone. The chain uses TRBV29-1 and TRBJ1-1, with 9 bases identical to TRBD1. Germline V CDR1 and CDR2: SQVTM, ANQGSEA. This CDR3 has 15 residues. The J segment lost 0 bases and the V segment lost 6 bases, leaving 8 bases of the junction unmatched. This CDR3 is CSVAGTGRLNTEAFF. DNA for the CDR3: TGCAGCGTCGCCGGGACAGGGCGATTGAACACTGAAGCTTTCTTT.

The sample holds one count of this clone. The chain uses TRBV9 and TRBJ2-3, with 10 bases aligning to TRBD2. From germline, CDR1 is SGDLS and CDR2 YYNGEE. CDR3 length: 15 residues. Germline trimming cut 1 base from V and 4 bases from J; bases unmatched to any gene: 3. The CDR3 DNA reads TGTGCCAGCAGCGTAACTAGCGGGGCCGCAGATACGCAGTATTTT. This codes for CASSVTSGAADTQYF.

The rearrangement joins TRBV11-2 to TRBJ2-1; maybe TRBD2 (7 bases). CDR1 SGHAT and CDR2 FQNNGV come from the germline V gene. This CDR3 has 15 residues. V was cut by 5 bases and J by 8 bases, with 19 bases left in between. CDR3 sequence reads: CASSRRGGSGDEQFF. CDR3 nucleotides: TGTGCCAGCAGCCGGAGGGGGGGCAGCGGGGATGAGCAGTTCTTC.

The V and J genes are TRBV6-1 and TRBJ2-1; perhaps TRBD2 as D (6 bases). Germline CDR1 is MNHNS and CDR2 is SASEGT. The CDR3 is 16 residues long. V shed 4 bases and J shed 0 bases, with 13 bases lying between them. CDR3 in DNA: TGTGCCAGCAGTGGGGGACTCTTAAGCTCCTACAATGAGCAGTTCTTC. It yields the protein CASSGGLLSSYNEQFF.